This T cell receptor beta chain was found in a study of T cells in Graves' hyperthyroidism and ophthalmopathy. The CDR3 is 16 residues long. V shed 4 bases, J shed 4 bases, and the junction held 10 bases outside the gene matches. Germline assignment: CDR1 SGHRS and CDR2 YFSETQ. TCR beta CDR3 regions were amplified from RNA. HTBI primers were the set used in a first-round RT-PCR of the TCR CDR3. TCRdb itself ran the multiplex PCR reads through MiXCR, one entry per CDR3 protein. The sample includes hundreds of thousands of distinct CDR3 sequences, 11% to 15% of them seen just once. This clonotype was counted many times.

The specimen was blood. The genes are TRBV5-1 and TRBJ1-1; 10 bases match TRBD1. This clonotype originated in a man between 50 and 59 years old with Graves' ophthalmopathy. The CDR3: CASSPFGTGAGTEAFF. The CDR3 bases are TGCGCCAGCAGCCCTTTCGGGACAGGGGCCGGCACTGAAGCTTTCTTT.